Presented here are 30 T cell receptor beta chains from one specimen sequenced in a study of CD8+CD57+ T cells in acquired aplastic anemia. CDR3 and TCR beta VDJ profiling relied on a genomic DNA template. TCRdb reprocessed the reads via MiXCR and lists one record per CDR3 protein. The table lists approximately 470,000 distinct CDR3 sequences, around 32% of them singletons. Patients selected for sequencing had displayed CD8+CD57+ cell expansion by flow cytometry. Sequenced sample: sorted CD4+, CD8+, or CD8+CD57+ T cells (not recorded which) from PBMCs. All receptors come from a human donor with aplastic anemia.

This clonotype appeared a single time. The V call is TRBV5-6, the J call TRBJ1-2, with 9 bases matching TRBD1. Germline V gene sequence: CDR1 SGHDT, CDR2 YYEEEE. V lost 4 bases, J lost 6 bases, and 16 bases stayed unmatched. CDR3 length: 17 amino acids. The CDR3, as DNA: TGTGCCAGCAGCGCCCGCCGGGACAGGGTTTTTTTCGATGGCTACACCTTC. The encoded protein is CASSARRDRVFFDGYTF.

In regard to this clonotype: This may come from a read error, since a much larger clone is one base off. This CDR3 reads CAEGQGYGYTF. CDR3 nucleotide sequence: TGTGCCGAGGGGCAGGGCTATGGCTACACCTTC. The chain combines TRBV6-6 with TRBJ1-2, with D possibly TRBD1 on 5 matching bases. The CDR3 is made up of 11 amino acids. Germline CDR1 MNHNY, CDR2 SVGAGI (reference sequence). V dropped 11 bases and J dropped 4 bases, with 11 bases sitting between them.

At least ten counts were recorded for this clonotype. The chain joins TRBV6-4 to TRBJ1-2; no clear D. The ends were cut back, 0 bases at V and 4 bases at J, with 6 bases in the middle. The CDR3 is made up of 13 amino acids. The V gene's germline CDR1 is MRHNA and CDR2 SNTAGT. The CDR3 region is CASSDSGTYGYTF. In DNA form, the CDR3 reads TGTGCCAGCAGTGACTCGGGCACCTATGGCTACACCTTC.

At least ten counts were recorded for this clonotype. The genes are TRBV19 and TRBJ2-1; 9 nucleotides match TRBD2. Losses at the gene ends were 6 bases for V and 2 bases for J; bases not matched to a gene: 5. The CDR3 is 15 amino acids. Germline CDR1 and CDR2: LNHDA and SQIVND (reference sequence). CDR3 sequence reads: CASRRIAGAYNEQFF. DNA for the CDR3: TGTGCCAGTAGGAGAATAGCGGGGGCCTACAATGAGCAGTTCTTC.

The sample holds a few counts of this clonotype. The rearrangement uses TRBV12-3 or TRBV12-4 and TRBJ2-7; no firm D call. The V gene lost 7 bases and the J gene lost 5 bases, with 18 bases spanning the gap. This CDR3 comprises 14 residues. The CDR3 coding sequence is TGTGCCAGCACAGGAGAGGCGAACCACCACGAGCAGTACTTC. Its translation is CASTGEANHHEQYF.

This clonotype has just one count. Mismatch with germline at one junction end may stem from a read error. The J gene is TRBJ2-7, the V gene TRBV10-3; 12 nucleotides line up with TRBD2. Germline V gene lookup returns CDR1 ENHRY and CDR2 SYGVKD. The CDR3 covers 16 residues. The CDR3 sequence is CASSLRSTSGGYEQYF. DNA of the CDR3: TGTGCCAGCAGTCTCCGATCGACTAGCGGGGGATACGAGCAGTACTTC.

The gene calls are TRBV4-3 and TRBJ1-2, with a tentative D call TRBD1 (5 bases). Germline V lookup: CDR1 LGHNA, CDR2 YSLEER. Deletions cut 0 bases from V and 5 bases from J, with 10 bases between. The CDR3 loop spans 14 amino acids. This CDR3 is CASSQDSGGYGYTF. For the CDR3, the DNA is TGCGCCAGCAGCCAAGATTCGGGGGGATATGGCTACACCTTC.

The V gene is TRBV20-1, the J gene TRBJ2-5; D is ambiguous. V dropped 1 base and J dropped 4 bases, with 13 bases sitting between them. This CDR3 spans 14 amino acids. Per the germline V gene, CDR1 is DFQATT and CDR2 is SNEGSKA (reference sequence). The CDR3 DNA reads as TGCAGTGCTAGAGCCCGCACCGGGCTAGAGACCCAGTACTTC. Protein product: CSARARTGLETQYF.

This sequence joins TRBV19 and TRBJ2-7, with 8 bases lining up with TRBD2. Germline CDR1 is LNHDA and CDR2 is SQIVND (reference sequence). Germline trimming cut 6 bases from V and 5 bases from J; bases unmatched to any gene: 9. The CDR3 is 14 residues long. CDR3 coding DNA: TGTGCCAGTAGGAACGGGGGGGCCTACAACGAGCAGTACTTC. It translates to CASRNGGAYNEQYF.

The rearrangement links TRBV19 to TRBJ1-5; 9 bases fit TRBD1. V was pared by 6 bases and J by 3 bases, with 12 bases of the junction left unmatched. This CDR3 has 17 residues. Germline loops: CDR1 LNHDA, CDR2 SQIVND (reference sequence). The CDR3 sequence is CASSKGPTGGINQPQHF. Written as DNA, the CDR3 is TGTGCCAGTAGCAAGGGTCCGACAGGGGGGATCAATCAGCCCCAGCATTTT.

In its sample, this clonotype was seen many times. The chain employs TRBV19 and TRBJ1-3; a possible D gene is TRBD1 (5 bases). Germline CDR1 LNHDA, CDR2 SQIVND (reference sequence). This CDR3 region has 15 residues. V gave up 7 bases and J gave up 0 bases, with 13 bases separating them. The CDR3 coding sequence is TGTGCCAGTACCCCGACAGATTACTCTGGAAACACCATATATTTT. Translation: CASTPTDYSGNTIYF.

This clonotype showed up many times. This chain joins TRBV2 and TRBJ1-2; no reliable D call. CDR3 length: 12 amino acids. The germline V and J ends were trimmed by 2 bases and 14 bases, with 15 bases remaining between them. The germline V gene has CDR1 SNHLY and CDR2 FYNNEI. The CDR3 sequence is CASSEQEERITF. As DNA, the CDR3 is TGTGCCAGCAGTGAACAAGAAGAGAGGATTACCTTC.

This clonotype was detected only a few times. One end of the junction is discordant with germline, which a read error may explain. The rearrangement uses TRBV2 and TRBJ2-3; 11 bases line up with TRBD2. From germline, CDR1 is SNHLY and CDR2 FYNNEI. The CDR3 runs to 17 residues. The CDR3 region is CACRYTVLAGVPDTQYF. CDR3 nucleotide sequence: TGTGCCTGCAGATACACCGTACTAGCGGGAGTTCCAGATACGCAGTATTTT.

CDR3 nucleotides: TGTGCCAGCAAAGTTAGCGGGGAGCTGTTTTTT. Protein: CASKVSGELFF. This chain links TRBV2 with TRBJ2-2, with D unresolved. The germline gives CDR1 SNHLY, CDR2 FYNNEI. Trimming stripped 7 bases from V and 7 bases from J, with 7 bases between. This CDR3 has 11 residues.

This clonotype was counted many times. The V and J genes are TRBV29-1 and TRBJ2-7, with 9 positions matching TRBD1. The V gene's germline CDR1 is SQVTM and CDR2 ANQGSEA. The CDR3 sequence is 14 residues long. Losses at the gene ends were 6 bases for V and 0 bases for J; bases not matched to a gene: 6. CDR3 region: CSVSGTGSSYEQYF. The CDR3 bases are TGCAGCGTGTCCGGGACAGGGAGCTCCTACGAGCAGTACTTC.

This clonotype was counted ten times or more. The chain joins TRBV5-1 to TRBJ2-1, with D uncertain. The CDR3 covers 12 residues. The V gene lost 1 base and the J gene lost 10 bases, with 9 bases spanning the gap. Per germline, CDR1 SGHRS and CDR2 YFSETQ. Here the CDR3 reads CASSLSEREQFF. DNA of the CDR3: TGCGCCAGCAGCTTGTCGGAACGGGAGCAGTTCTTC.

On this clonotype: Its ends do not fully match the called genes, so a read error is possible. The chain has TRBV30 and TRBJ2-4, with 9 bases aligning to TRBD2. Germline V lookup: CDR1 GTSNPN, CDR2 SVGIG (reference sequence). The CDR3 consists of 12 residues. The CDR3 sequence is CAWSVDLAGTFF. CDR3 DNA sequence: TGTGCCTGGAGTGTAGATCTAGCGGGGACCTTCTTC. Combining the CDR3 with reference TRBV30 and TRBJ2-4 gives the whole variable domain SQTIHQWPATLVQPVGSPLSLECTVEGTSNPNLYWYRQAAGRGLQLLFYSVGIGQISSEVPQNLSASRPQDRQFILSSKKLLLSDSGFYLCAWSVDLAGTFFGAGTRLSVL.

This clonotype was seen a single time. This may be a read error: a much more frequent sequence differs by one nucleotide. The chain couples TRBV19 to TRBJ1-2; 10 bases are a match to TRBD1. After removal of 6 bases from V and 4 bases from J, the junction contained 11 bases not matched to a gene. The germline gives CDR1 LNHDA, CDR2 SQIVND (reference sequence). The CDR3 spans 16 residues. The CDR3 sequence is CASSPTGTGASYGYTF. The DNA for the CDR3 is TGTGCCAGTAGCCCAACCGGGACAGGGGCCTCCTATGGCTACACCTTC.

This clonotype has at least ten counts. CDR3 region: CASSLMFQEPTPSPLHF. CDR3 DNA sequence: TGTGCCAGCAGCTTAATGTTTCAGGAACCCACTCCTTCACCCCTCCACTTT. The rearrangement links TRBV7-3 to TRBJ1-6; unclear D gene. CDR3 length equals 17 residues. Trimming shortened V by 1 base and J by 9 bases, and 19 bases separated the two germline ends. Per germline, CDR1 SGHTA and CDR2 FQGTGA. Filled out from reference TRBV7-3 and TRBJ1-6, the complete variable domain reads GAGVSQTPSNKVTEKGKYVELRCDPISGHTALYWYRQSLGQGPEFLIYFQGTGAADDSGLPNDRFFAVRPEGSVSTLKIQRTERGDSAVYLCASSLMFQEPTPSPLHFGNGTRLTVT.

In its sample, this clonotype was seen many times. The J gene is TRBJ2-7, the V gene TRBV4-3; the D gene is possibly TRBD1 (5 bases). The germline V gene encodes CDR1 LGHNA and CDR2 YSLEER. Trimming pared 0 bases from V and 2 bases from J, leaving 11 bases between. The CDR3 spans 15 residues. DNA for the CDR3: TGCGCCAGCAGCCAAGATGTGGCGGACACCTACGAGCAGTACTTC. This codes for CASSQDVADTYEQYF.

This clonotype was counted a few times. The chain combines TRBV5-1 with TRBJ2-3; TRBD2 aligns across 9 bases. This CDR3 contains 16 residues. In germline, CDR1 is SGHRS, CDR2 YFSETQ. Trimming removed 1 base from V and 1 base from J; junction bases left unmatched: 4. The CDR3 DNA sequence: TGCGCCAGCAGCTTGCCTCTAGCGGGACGCACAGATACGCAGTATTTT. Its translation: CASSLPLAGRTDTQYF.

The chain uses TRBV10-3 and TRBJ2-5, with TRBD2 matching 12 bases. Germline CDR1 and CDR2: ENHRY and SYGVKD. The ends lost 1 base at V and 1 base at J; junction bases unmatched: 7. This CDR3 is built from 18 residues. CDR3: CAISEYLASGGVQETQYF. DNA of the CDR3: TGTGCCATCAGTGAGTACCTTGCTAGCGGGGGGGTCCAAGAGACCCAGTACTTC.

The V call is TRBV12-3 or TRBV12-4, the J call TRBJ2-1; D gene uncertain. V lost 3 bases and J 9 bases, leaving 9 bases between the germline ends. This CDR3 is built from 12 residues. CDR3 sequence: CASSFSSIEQFF. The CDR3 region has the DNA TGTGCCAGCAGTTTTTCCTCGATTGAGCAGTTCTTC.

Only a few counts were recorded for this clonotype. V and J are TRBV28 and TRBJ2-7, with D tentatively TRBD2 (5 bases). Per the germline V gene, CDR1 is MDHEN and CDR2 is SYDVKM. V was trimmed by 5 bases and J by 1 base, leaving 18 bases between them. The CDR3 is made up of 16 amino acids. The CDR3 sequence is CASSPLTSPGSYEQYF. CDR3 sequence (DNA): TGTGCCAGCAGTCCCCTCACCTCCCCGGGGTCCTACGAGCAGTACTTC.

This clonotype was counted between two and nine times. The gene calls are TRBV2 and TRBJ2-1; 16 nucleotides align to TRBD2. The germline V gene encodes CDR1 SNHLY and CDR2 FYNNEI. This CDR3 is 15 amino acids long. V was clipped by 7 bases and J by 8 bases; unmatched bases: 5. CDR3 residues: CASKGLAGGLDEQFF. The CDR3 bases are TGTGCCAGCAAGGGACTAGCGGGGGGGCTGGATGAGCAGTTCTTC.

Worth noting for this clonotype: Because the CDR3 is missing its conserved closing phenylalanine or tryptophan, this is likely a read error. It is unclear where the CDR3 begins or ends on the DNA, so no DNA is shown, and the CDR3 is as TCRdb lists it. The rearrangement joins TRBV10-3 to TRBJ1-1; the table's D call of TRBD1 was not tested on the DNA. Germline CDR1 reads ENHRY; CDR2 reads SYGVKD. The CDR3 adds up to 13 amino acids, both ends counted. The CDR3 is CAISESCGTRSLI.

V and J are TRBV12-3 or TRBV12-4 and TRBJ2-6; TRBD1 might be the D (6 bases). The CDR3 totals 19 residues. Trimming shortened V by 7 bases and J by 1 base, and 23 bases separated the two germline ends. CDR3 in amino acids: CASNTHPRGLASGANVLTF. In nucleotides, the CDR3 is TGTGCCAGCAACACACACCCCAGGGGCCTAGCTTCTGGGGCCAACGTCCTGACTTTC.

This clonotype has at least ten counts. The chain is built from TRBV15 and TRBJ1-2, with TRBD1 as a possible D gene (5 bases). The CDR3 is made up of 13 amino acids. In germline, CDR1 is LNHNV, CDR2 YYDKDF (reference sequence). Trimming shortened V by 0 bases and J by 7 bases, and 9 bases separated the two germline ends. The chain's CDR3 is CATSREGGGGYTF. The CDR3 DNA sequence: TGTGCCACCAGCAGAGAGGGGGGGGGTGGCTACACCTTC.

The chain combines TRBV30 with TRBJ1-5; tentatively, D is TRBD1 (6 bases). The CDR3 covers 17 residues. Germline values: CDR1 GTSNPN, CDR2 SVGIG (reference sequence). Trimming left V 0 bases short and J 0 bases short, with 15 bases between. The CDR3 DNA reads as TGTGCCTGGAGTGTACCCGGGGGCCAAGTTAGCAATCAGCCCCAGCATTTT. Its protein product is CAWSVPGGQVSNQPQHF.

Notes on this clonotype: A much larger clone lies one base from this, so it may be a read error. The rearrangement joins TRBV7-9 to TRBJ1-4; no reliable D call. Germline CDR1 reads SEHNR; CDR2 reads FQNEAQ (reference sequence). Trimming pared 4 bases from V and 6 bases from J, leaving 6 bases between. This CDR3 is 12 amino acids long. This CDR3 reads CASSSLDEKLFF. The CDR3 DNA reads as TGTGCCAGCAGCTCCCTTGATGAAAAACTGTTTTTT.